This T cell receptor beta chain comes out of a study of blood T cell repertoires in COVID-19. V lost 0 bases, J lost 5 bases, and 0 bases stayed unmatched. The CDR3 is 13 amino acids. Germline V gives CDR1 SGDLS, CDR2 YYNGEE. This clone was recorded only once. The protocol was immunoSEQ multiplex PCR, while the TCRdb copy is restricted to in-frame clones and leaves out a portion. Seen here are about 110,000 clones, more than 75% observed once, and the top ten hold about 7.3%. The sequence was collected from a woman aged 40 to 49 with acute or convalescent COVID-19. The V and J genes are TRBV9 and TRBJ2-3, with 7 bases identical to TRBD1. The sample taken for sequencing was peripheral blood. The CDR3 protein is CASSVGTGDTQYF. The DNA for the CDR3 is TGTGCCAGCAGCGTAGGGACAGGAGATACGCAGTATTTT.